This section outlines one T cell receptor (beta chain) sequence together with its context. Its antigen is currently unknown. The record originates from a study of OX40 agonist ivuxolimab in advanced cancers. Study-level information: Patients were dosed intravenously with ivuxolimab at 0.01 to 10 mg/kg every 2 weeks. The diagnoses of dose-escalation patients were hepatocellular carcinoma, melanoma, renal cell or head and neck cancer. Study observations and caveats: Circulating CD4+ and CD8+ T cells showed clonal expansion by week 6 at 0.1 to 3.0 mg/kg.

Assay: immunoSEQ multiplex PCR; the TCRdb copy retains only in-frame clones and omits some. The sample yields approximately 74,000 clones, 75% to 90% seen once. Trimming took 7 bases from V and 0 from J, leaving 16 bases between them. This CDR3 region has 15 residues. Germline lookup yields CDR1 LGHNT and CDR2 FRNRAP. The chain has TRBV12-5 and TRBJ2-7, with D maybe TRBD1 (5 bases). Sample: CD4+ or CD8+ T cells sorted from blood, taken in a trial of the OX40 agonist ivuxolimab. The TCR sequence derives from an adult with an advanced solid tumor such as melanoma, head and neck, liver or kidney cancer. CDR3 loop: CASAPGPTASYEQYF. The CDR3 DNA reads as TGTGCTAGTGCCCCCGGACCGACAGCCTCCTACGAGCAGTACTTC.